Each of the 20 T cell receptor beta chains below was sequenced from the same sample in a study of blood T cell repertoires in COVID-19. Sequencing used immunoSEQ multiplex PCR; TCRdb keeps in-frame clones, though not all of them. The profile shows some 45,000 clones, around nine tenths of them singletons. Sequencing input: peripheral blood. Source of these receptors: a human donor in a cohort sampled during active COVID-19.

Here the CDR3 reads CASSSDRDQPQHF. CDR3 DNA sequence: TGTGCCAGCAGCAGTGACAGGGATCAGCCCCAGCATTTT. The V call is TRBV21-1, the J call TRBJ1-5; TRBD1 is the table's D call and was not checked against the DNA. TRBV21-1 has pseudogene status. The length of the CDR3 is 13 residues.

The chain joins TRBV12-5 to TRBJ1-1; 7 bases match TRBD1. With V trimmed by 3 bases and J by 0 bases, 4 bases remained unmatched. This CDR3 region has 15 residues. Germline V gene lookup returns CDR1 LGHNT and CDR2 FRNRAP. The CDR3 sequence is CASGFSGGMNTEAFF. Written as DNA, the CDR3 is TGTGCTAGTGGTTTTTCAGGGGGAATGAACACTGAAGCTTTCTTT.

The rearrangement joins TRBV5-1 to TRBJ1-2; 9 nucleotides match TRBD1. The length of the CDR3 is 14 residues. The ends lost 6 bases at V and 8 bases at J; junction bases unmatched: 11. CDR1 SGHRS and CDR2 YFSETQ come from the germline V gene. The CDR3 region is CASKTGTGIQGYTF. The CDR3 DNA follows: TGCGCCAGCAAGACCGGGACAGGGATACAGGGCTACACCTTC.

The chain couples TRBV2 to TRBJ1-1, with TRBD1 matching over 7 bases. Germline V gives CDR1 SNHLY, CDR2 FYNNEI. The CDR3 is 16 amino acids. With V trimmed by 0 bases and J by 4 bases, 8 bases remained unmatched. CDR3 region: CASSEASAGGITEAFF. DNA for the CDR3: TGTGCCAGCAGTGAAGCATCCGCAGGGGGGATCACTGAAGCTTTCTTT.

The genes are TRBV30 and TRBJ1-2; a weak D match, TRBD1 (6 bases). The CDR3 has 13 residues. Germline V gives CDR1 GTSNPN, CDR2 SVGIG (reference sequence). Trimming took off 3 bases at V and 3 bases at J, with 11 bases between the two ends. The CDR3 DNA reads TGTGCCTGGAGCGAACAGGGAGACTATGGCTACACCTTC. Its protein product is CAWSEQGDYGYTF. Looking up the rest from reference TRBV30 and TRBJ1-2 gives the full variable domain: SQTIHQWPATLVQPVGSPLSLECTVEGTSNPNLYWYRQAAGRGLQLLFYSVGIGQISSEVPQNLSASRPQDRQFILSSKKLLLSDSGFYLCAWSEQGDYGYTFGSGTRLTVV.

The chain has TRBV5-6 and TRBJ2-3, with TRBD2 identical over 12 bases. This CDR3 has 16 residues. The J segment lost 2 bases and the V segment lost 5 bases, leaving 6 bases of the junction unmatched. Germline loops: CDR1 SGHDT, CDR2 YYEEEE. The DNA for the CDR3 is TGTGCCAGCAGTCGCGGACTAGCGGGGAACACAGATACGCAGTATTTT. Translation gives CASSRGLAGNTDTQYF.

This clone was detected ten times or more. This rearrangement joins TRBV6-6 to TRBJ1-5; D is ambiguous. Trimming shortened V by 4 bases and J by 7 bases, and 8 bases separated the two germline ends. The CDR3 has 12 residues. From germline, CDR1 is MNHNY and CDR2 SVGAGI (reference sequence). The CDR3, as DNA: TGTGCCAGCAGTTTGGACTGGCAGCCCCAGCATTTT. It encodes CASSLDWQPQHF.

The chain links TRBV10-3 to TRBJ2-3; the match to TRBD2 covers 8 bases. CDR1 and CDR2 from the germline V gene are ENHRY and SYGVKD. With V trimmed by 6 bases and J by 0 bases, 5 bases remained unmatched. CDR3 length: 15 residues. CDR3: CAIRQTSVSTDTQYF. The CDR3 region has the DNA TGTGCCATCAGGCAGACTAGCGTAAGCACAGATACGCAGTATTTT.

The CDR3 sequence: CASTPEQGPSYNEQFF. CDR3 bases: TGTGCCAGCACCCCCGAACAGGGGCCTTCCTACAATGAGCAGTTCTTC. V usage is TRBV5-4 and J usage is TRBJ2-1; 7 nucleotides line up with TRBD1. Trimming took 6 bases from V and 1 from J; bases not matched to a gene: 10. This CDR3 spans 16 amino acids. CDR1 is SGHNT, CDR2 YYREEE, per germline (reference sequence).

The genes are TRBV5-4 and TRBJ1-2; D remains unclear. V lost 4 bases to trimming and J lost 6 bases, with 16 bases between them. Germline CDR1 SGHNT, CDR2 YYREEE (reference sequence). The CDR3 is 14 amino acids. The DNA for the CDR3 is TGTGCCAGCAGCCCGCTGGGCATTACAGATGGCTACACCTTC. The encoded protein is CASSPLGITDGYTF.

The rearrangement joins TRBV10-3 to TRBJ1-1; D possibly corresponds to TRBD1 (6 bases). The CDR3 runs 14 residues. Trimming removed 5 bases from V and 1 base from J, with 11 bases in between. The germline V gene encodes CDR1 ENHRY and CDR2 SYGVKD. The CDR3 is CAISLRDKNTEAFF. DNA for the CDR3: TGTGCCATCAGTCTCCGGGACAAGAACACTGAAGCTTTCTTT.

The chain recombines TRBV12-5 with TRBJ1-5; maybe TRBD1 (6 bases). CDR3 length: 14 amino acids. Per germline, CDR1 LGHNT and CDR2 FRNRAP. V lost 3 bases and J lost 7, with 13 bases in between. Here the CDR3 reads CASGFRGPGQPQHF. The CDR3, as DNA: TGTGCTAGTGGTTTCAGGGGCCCGGGGCAGCCCCAGCATTTT.

Note on this clone: In the same sample, other DNA sequences code for this CDR3. The V call is TRBV4-1, the J call TRBJ2-4; D may be TRBD1 (5 bases). The CDR3 totals 14 residues. Germline CDR1 and CDR2: MGHRA and YSYEKL. V was shortened by 3 bases and J by 14 bases, with 20 bases between the two germline ends. The CDR3 loop reads CASSQETGTSDKYF. In nucleotides, the CDR3 is TGCGCCAGCAGCCAGGAAACAGGAACGTCAGACAAGTACTTC.

The chain is built from TRBV7-2 and TRBJ2-1, with TRBD1 identical over 10 bases. The CDR3 totals 14 residues. The germline CDR1 and CDR2 sequences are SGHTA and FQGNSA. With 8 bases clipped from V and 8 bases from J, the junction kept 9 bases outside the gene matches. CDR3 sequence reads: CASQGTGDIYEQFF. The CDR3 DNA reads as TGTGCCAGCCAAGGGACAGGGGATATCTATGAGCAGTTCTTC.

The rearrangement uses TRBV10-3 and TRBJ2-2, with 14 bases fitting TRBD2. CDR1 and CDR2 (germline): ENHRY, SYGVKD. V gave up 11 bases and J gave up 0 bases; unmatched junction bases: 14. This CDR3 is built from 19 residues. The CDR3 sequence: CAATTGTSGGLTNTGELFF. The CDR3 bases are TGTGCCGCCACCACCGGGACTAGCGGGGGCCTAACGAACACCGGGGAGCTGTTTTTT.

V usage is TRBV4-3 and J usage is TRBJ2-7; 9 bases align to TRBD1. Germline V lookup: CDR1 LGHNA, CDR2 YSLEER. The J segment lost 2 bases and the V segment lost 0 bases, leaving 5 bases of the junction unmatched. The CDR3 has 16 amino acids. The CDR3, as DNA: TGCGCCAGCAGCCAAGATACCGGGACAGGGACCTACGAGCAGTACTTC. Its translation: CASSQDTGTGTYEQYF.

CDR3 DNA sequence: TGTGCCAGCAGCTTAGCCGGGACAGACTTCAATGAGCAGTTCTTC. Translated: CASSLAGTDFNEQFF. The J gene is TRBJ2-1, the V gene TRBV7-8; TRBD1 matches at 7 bases. This CDR3 is built from 15 residues. The V and J ends lost 0 bases and 6 bases, in that order; junction bases with no gene match: 5. The germline V gene has CDR1 SGHVS and CDR2 FQNEAQ.

The CDR3 sequence is CAWSQRPASDEAFF. The CDR3 DNA reads as TGTGCCTGGAGTCAGAGGCCCGCCTCGGATGAAGCTTTCTTT. The chain recombines TRBV30 with TRBJ1-1; no reliable D call. Germline CDR1 reads GTSNPN; CDR2 reads SVGIG (reference sequence). Trimming pared 2 bases from V and 7 bases from J, leaving 17 bases between. The CDR3 has 14 amino acids.

The chain employs TRBV5-1 and TRBJ1-5; a possible D gene is TRBD1 (5 bases). Per the germline V gene, CDR1 is SGHRS and CDR2 is YFSETQ. CDR3 size: 15 residues. The V end lost 3 bases, the J end lost 2 bases, and 12 bases lay between the germline ends. The CDR3 coding sequence is TGCGCCAGCAGCTGGGGGGTAGAAGGCAATCAGCCCCAGCATTTT. This sequence encodes CASSWGVEGNQPQHF.

The chain has TRBV6-2 or TRBV6-3 and TRBJ1-1; no clear D. V lost 6 bases to trimming and J lost 11 bases, with 13 bases between them. Looked up from germline, CDR1 is MNHEY and CDR2 is SVGEGT. The CDR3 has 11 residues. The CDR3 nucleotides are TGTGCCAGCAGCGAGGATGCTGCGGCTTTCTTT. Its translation: CASSEDAAAFF.